This T cell receptor (beta chain) came from a study of cytomegalovirus exposure and HLA in healthy donors. Study-level findings and limits: Around 18,000 TCR beta sequences were associated with HLA alleles at 0.05 false discovery rate in a later analysis.

Use of 60 Vbeta and 13 Jbeta primers characterized the PCR. Here immunoSEQ multiplex PCR was the method, and the copy in TCRdb shows in-frame clones only, minus some. Among under 150,000 clones listed, around 86% were seen once. Comment on this clone: Its target is unknown.

The CDR3 runs 15 residues. CDR1 is GTSNPN, CDR2 SVGIG, per germline (reference sequence). V was cut by 7 bases and J by 6 bases, with 22 bases left in between. V gene TRBV30 combines with J gene TRBJ1-5; D is possibly TRBD1 (6 bases). The TCR sequence derives from a man aged 18 to 29 in good health and CMV-seronegative. Input material: PBMCs. The CDR3 sequence is CALNAQTGHTQPQHF. The CDR3 DNA sequence: TGTGCCTTAAATGCCCAAACGGGACATACTCAGCCCCAGCATTTT.